Below are 2 T cell receptor beta chains sequenced from a single sample in a study of a mutant IDH1 vaccine in newly diagnosed glioma (dated by TCRdb to about 2021). Read against the paper, the sample's time point label means: week 5, during vaccination. Each vaccine dose, consisting of 300 ug of a 20-mer mutant IDH1 peptide in Montanide, was administered subcutaneously with topical imiquimod. These TCRs' antigens remain unknown. The method was the immunoSEQ multiplex PCR assay. Imported from immuneACCESS, the table was reduced by TCRdb to in-frame sequences with V and J called. These copies leave out some clones; in studies compared against another copy, an unresolved V gene accounts for under half, and the cause of the remainder is not known. This sample gives fewer than 100,000 clones in total; roughly 91% of them show up just once. More than 0.5% of the sample goes to the ten largest clones. The sample in question was PBMCs, obtained from a glioma patient whose treatment included an IDH1 peptide vaccine. These receptors came from a woman aged 50 to 60 with glioma.

The chain has TRBV9 and TRBJ1-2; D ambiguous. The CDR3 runs to 14 residues. The V end lost 4 bases, the J end lost 4 bases, and 14 bases lay between the germline ends. Germline V gene data show CDR1 as SGDLS and CDR2 as YYNGEE. In DNA form, the CDR3 reads TGTGCCAGCAGCCCCAATACACCGGGCTATGGCTACACCTTC. The encoded protein is CASSPNTPGYGYTF.

The rearrangement uses TRBV6-4 and TRBJ2-2; D could derive from TRBD1 or TRBD2 (5 bases each). The V and J ends lost 9 bases and 5 bases respectively, with 16 bases between them. Germline CDR1 is MRHNA and CDR2 is SNTAGT. This CDR3 contains 14 residues. The CDR3 DNA is TGTGCCAGTGCTAAGGCCGAGGGGACCGGGGAGCTGTTTTTT. This encodes CASAKAEGTGELFF.